A selection of T cell receptor beta chains follows, all from one sample in a study of T cell repertoires in cytomegalovirus infection. These TCRs' antigens remain unknown. TCRdb reprocessed the reads via MiXCR and lists one record per CDR3 protein. Counted here are approximately 730,000 distinct CDR3 sequences, 25% to 35% occurring once; the ten biggest clones make up less than 15%. This material consisted of cultured CD8+ T cells from PBMCs, taken from culture after CMV antigen stimulation. These receptors originate from a human donor in good health (CMV status not recorded). Some clones in this sample may be carry-over from other donors' samples. Both conserved end residues are part of each CDR3. A D gene is named only where the DNA matches it firmly. Size is omitted from some rows. Given values are once, few, many or a class for expanded clones.

TRBJ2-5 | 17 | TRBV3-1 | TRBD1 | . | CASSQDGTGVIQETQYF | TGTGCCAGCAGCCAAGATGGGACAGGGGTAATCCAAGAGACCCAGTACTTC
TRBJ2-1 | 13 | TRBV2 | . | . | CANSGYSYNEQFF | TGTGCCAACTCCGGGTACTCCTACAATGAGCAGTTCTTC
TRBJ2-1 | 16 | TRBV7-8 | . | many | CASSLAKVNSYNEQFF | TGTGCCAGCAGCTTAGCGAAGGTGAACTCCTACAATGAGCAGTTCTTC
TRBJ2-1 | 16 | TRBV7-2 | . | many | CASSSVTGERYNEQFF | TGTGCCAGCAGCTCCGTGACAGGAGAGAGATACAATGAGCAGTTCTTC
TRBJ2-5 | 15 | TRBV7-2 | TRBD1 | many | CASSSPGQGAETQYF | TGTGCCAGCAGCTCTCCCGGACAGGGGGCGGAGACCCAGTACTTC
TRBJ2-2 | 14 | TRBV7-6 | . | many | CASSPRKNTGELFF | TGTGCCAGCAGCCCCCGGAAGAACACCGGGGAGCTGTTTTTT
TRBJ2-1 | 15 | TRBV6-5 | . | . | CASRHMSSSYNEQFF | TGTGCCAGCAGACACATGTCGAGCTCCTACAATGAGCAGTTCTTC
TRBJ1-1 | 12 | TRBV29-1 | . | . | CSVGRQGIEAFF | TGCAGCGTAGGGAGGCAGGGGATTGAAGCTTTCTTT
TRBJ2-3 | 14 | TRBV27 | . | . | CASSLDAGSDTQYF | TGTGCCAGCAGTTTAGATGCAGGGTCAGATACGCAGTATTTT
TRBJ2-3 | 16 | TRBV4-1 | TRBD1 | . | CASSQAQGASTDTQYF | TGCGCCAGCAGCCAAGCCCAGGGGGCTAGCACAGATACGCAGTATTTT
TRBJ1-2 | 11 | TRBV19 | . | few | CASSIGSGYTF | TGTGCCAGTAGTATAGGGAGTGGCTACACCTTC
TRBJ2-5 | 14 | TRBV6-8 | TRBD2 | . | CASSAGGSQETQYF | TGTGCCAGCAGCGCGGGGGGGTCCCAAGAGACCCAGTACTTC
TRBJ2-7 | 19 | TRBV10-3 | TRBD2 | few | CAISDPGLAGGGIIDEQYF | TGTGCCATCAGTGACCCCGGACTAGCGGGGGGTGGCATCATAGATGAGCAGTACTTC
TRBJ1-2 | 15 | TRBV25-1 | . | few | CASSELGTENYGYTF | TGTGCCAGCAGTGAATTAGGGACGGAGAACTATGGCTACACCTTC
TRBJ2-3 | 17 | TRBV5-5 | TRBD2 | few | CASSLSAGLGSTDTQYF | TGTGCCAGCAGCTTGTCGGCGGGACTAGGGAGCACAGATACGCAGTATTTT
TRBJ2-5 | 15 | TRBV5-8 | TRBD1 | . | CASSYPTGGLETQYF | TGTGCCAGCAGCTATCCCACAGGGGGCTTAGAGACCCAGTACTTC
TRBJ1-5 | 13 | TRBV7-6 | . | many | CASSSGGSGPQHF | TGTGCCAGCAGCTCGGGGGGCAGCGGGCCCCAGCATTTT
TRBJ2-5 | 15 | TRBV27 | . | few | CASSLFQGSVETQYF | TGTGCCAGCAGTTTATTCCAGGGGTCAGTTGAGACCCAGTACTTC
TRBJ2-1 | 19 | TRBV7-8 | TRBD2 | many | CASSRLGLAGGSTPNEQFF | TGTGCCAGCAGCCGGCTCGGACTAGCGGGGGGTTCCACACCCAATGAGCAGTTCTTC
TRBJ1-6 | 16 | TRBV5-5 | . | few | CASSLMWTDRNSPLHF | TGTGCCAGCAGCCTGATGTGGACAGACAGAAATTCACCCCTCCACTTT
TRBJ1-5 | 13 | TRBV19 | . | . | CASDPSGVQPQHF | TGTGCCAGTGACCCTTCAGGGGTTCAGCCCCAGCATTTT
TRBJ1-4 | 15 | TRBV9 | . | . | CASSLEQGANEKLFF | TGTGCCAGCAGCCTGGAGCAGGGCGCGAACGAAAAACTGTTTTTT
TRBJ2-1 | 13 | TRBV10-3 | . | once | CAISELTGNEQFF | TGTGCCATCAGTGAGCTAACCGGGAATGAGCAGTTCTTC
TRBJ2-1 | 15 | TRBV27 | . | . | CASSPPPGPGREQFF | TGTGCCAGCAGTCCCCCCCCCGGCCCGGGGAGAGAGCAGTTCTTC
TRBJ1-6 | 17 | TRBV7-9 | TRBD1 | few | CASSQSTRGFHNSPLHF | TGTGCCAGCAGCCAATCCACCAGGGGGTTTCATAATTCACCCCTCCACTTT
TRBJ2-1 | 15 | TRBV27 | . | . | CASHVIGGSYNEQFF | TGTGCCAGCCACGTTATTGGGGGGTCCTACAATGAGCAGTTCTTC
TRBJ2-1 | 15 | TRBV27 | TRBD2 | . | CASSLSDGGYNEQFF | TGTGCCAGCAGTTTATCTGACGGGGGGTACAATGAGCAGTTCTTC
TRBJ2-5 | 15 | TRBV4-1 | . | . | CASSQGDTSQETQYF | TGCGCCAGCAGCCAAGGGGACACGTCTCAAGAGACCCAGTACTTC
TRBJ2-2 | 15 | TRBV12-3/TRBV12-4 | TRBD1 | . | CASFGQEDRPGELFF | TGTGCCAGCTTCGGACAGGAGGACCGCCCCGGGGAGCTGTTTTTT
TRBJ2-3 | 13 | TRBV9 | . | many | CASSAGRTDTQYF | TGTGCCAGCAGCGCCGGACGCACAGATACGCAGTATTTT
TRBJ1-5 | 15 | TRBV7-9 | . | . | CASSSTENSNQPQHF | TGTGCCAGCAGCTCGACAGAAAATAGCAATCAGCCCCAGCATTTT
TRBJ2-3 | 15 | TRBV6-6 | . | few | CASTLLAGGTDTQYF | TGTGCCAGCACCCTACTGGCAGGGGGGACAGATACGCAGTATTTT
TRBJ2-7 | 16 | TRBV20-1 | TRBD1 | few | CSARQLPPRQGYEQYF | TGCAGTGCTAGACAGCTCCCTCCGCGACAGGGTTACGAGCAGTACTTC
TRBJ2-2 | 16 | TRBV11-1 | . | once | CASSFPRDANTRELSF | TGTGCCAGCAGCTTTCCCCGGGACGCGAACACCAGGGAGCTGTCTTTT
TRBJ1-2 | 16 | TRBV4-1 | . | . | CASSQVDADLLYGYTF | TGCGCCAGCAGCCAAGTGGACGCAGATTTACTCTATGGCTACACCTTC
TRBJ2-1 | 15 | TRBV6-6 | . | once | CASIGWTENYNEQFF | TGTGCCAGCATCGGATGGACAGAAAACTACAATGAGCAGTTCTTC
TRBJ1-1 | 14 | TRBV5-1 | . | . | CASSADRRNTEAFF | TGCGCCAGCAGCGCGGACAGAAGAAATACTGAAGCTTTCTTT
TRBJ1-2 | 14 | TRBV7-3 | . | . | CASEGGSRNYGYTF | TGTGCCAGCGAGGGCGGCAGCCGCAACTATGGCTACACCTTC
TRBJ2-1 | 15 | TRBV19 | TRBD1 | . | CASRGTASSYNEQFF | TGTGCCAGTAGAGGGACAGCGAGCTCCTACAATGAGCAGTTCTTC
TRBJ1-5 | 14 | TRBV19 | . | . | CASRHGDRYQPQHF | TGTGCCAGTAGGCACGGGGATCGTTATCAGCCCCAGCATTTT
TRBJ2-1 | 16 | TRBV9 | . | few | CASSDSAGVSRNEQFF | TGTGCCAGCAGCGACTCCGCAGGGGTATCGCGCAATGAGCAGTTCTTC
TRBJ1-1 | 15 | TRBV7-9 | TRBD1 | . | CASSRPGQGVTEAFF | TGTGCCAGCAGCCGGCCGGGACAGGGTGTCACTGAAGCTTTCTTT
TRBJ1-5 | 14 | TRBV6-5 | TRBD1 | . | CASTSGGHNQPQHF | TGTGCCAGCACCTCAGGGGGCCACAATCAGCCCCAGCATTTT
TRBJ2-2 | 11 | TRBV29-1 | . | few | CSVPGTGELFF | TGCAGCGTTCCGGGGACCGGGGAGCTGTTTTTT
TRBJ2-1 | 13 | TRBV12-5 | . | few | CASAWASYNEQFF | TGTGCTAGTGCCTGGGCATCCTACAATGAGCAGTTCTTC
TRBJ1-6 | 13 | TRBV27 | . | . | CASTRGGARPLHF | TGTGCCAGCACTCGGGGGGGGGCCCGACCCCTCCACTTT
TRBJ2-6 | 15 | TRBV12-3/TRBV12-4 | . | . | CASSLWSSGANVLTF | TGTGCCAGCAGTCTCTGGAGCTCTGGGGCCAACGTCCTGACTTTC
TRBJ1-2 | 14 | TRBV7-2 | . | few | CASSLVRGGVGYTF | TGTGCCAGCAGCTTAGTCAGGGGTGGGGTGGGCTACACCTTC
TRBJ2-7 | 14 | TRBV10-2 | TRBD1 | few | CASSDGTGGYEQYF | TGCGCCAGCAGTGATGGGACAGGGGGTTACGAGCAGTACTTC
TRBJ2-3 | 16 | TRBV19 | . | few | CASSMFTGGSTDTQYF | TGTGCCAGTAGTATGTTCACGGGGGGCAGCACAGATACGCAGTATTTT
TRBJ2-2 | 16 | TRBV6-2/TRBV6-3 | TRBD2 | . | CASSYLGLADTGELFF | TGTGCCAGCAGTTACTTGGGGCTAGCGGACACCGGGGAGCTGTTTTTT
TRBJ2-3 | 15 | TRBV4-1 | TRBD1 | . | CASSQEGQSTDTQYF | TGCGCCAGCAGCCAAGAGGGACAGTCCACAGATACGCAGTATTTT
TRBJ1-1 | 16 | TRBV11-2 | . | . | CASSLDGPPGDTEAFF | TGTGCCAGCAGCTTAGATGGGCCCCCGGGAGACACTGAAGCTTTCTTT
TRBJ1-3 | 16 | TRBV12-3/TRBV12-4 | . | . | CASSSSSQGDGNTIYF | TGTGCCAGCAGTTCCAGCTCACAGGGAGACGGAAACACCATATATTTT
TRBJ1-2 | 15 | TRBV5-6 | TRBD1 | . | CASSPTVTGFYGYTF | TGTGCCAGCAGCCCGACCGTGACAGGGTTTTATGGCTACACCTTC
TRBJ1-2 | 13 | TRBV6-5 | . | many | CASSYRTNYGYTF | TGTGCCAGCAGTTACCGCACAAACTATGGCTACACCTTC
TRBJ1-2 | 15 | TRBV12-3/TRBV12-4 | . | . | CASSLSSGKDEGYTF | TGTGCCAGCAGTTTGTCTTCCGGGAAAGATGAAGGCTACACCTTC
TRBJ1-2 | 16 | TRBV19 | . | . | CASHERSQGANYGYTF | TGTGCCAGTCACGAAAGGTCCCAGGGAGCTAACTATGGCTACACCTTC